At least ten counts were recorded for the clone carrying this T cell receptor (beta chain). A patient was excluded if there was uncontrolled infection, other autoimmune disease, pregnancy or lactation. TCR beta CDR3 regions were amplified from RNA transcripts. RT-PCR in the first round (using the HTBI primer set) targeted the TCR CDR3. TCRdb fed the multiplex PCR reads into MiXCR, producing one record per CDR3 protein. There are approximately 210,000 distinct CDR3 sequences in the sample; roughly a sixth occur only once, and roughly 50% lies in the top ten. This sample stems from a study of T cells in Graves' hyperthyroidism and ophthalmopathy. The CDR3 spans 15 residues. Looked up from germline, CDR1 is SGHRS and CDR2 is YFSETQ. Trimming at V came to 0 bases and at J to 4 bases, leaving 3 bases not matched to a gene.

This sequence originates from a man aged 50 to 59 with Graves' hyperthyroidism. The sample taken for sequencing was blood. V is TRBV5-1 and J is TRBJ1-5, with TRBD1 identical over 8 bases. The CDR3 region has the DNA TGCGCCAGCAGCTTGGACACAGGGGGAAATCAGCCCCAGCATTTT. Amino acids: CASSLDTGGNQPQHF.